Here is one T cell receptor beta chain with its context. The table lists this clonotype with many counts. No cognate antigen has been identified for it. The sample holds no much larger clone one base away, and base qualities are not on file. The TCR beta CDR3 region was amplified with a multiplex PCR system, in which a first round of 10 to 11 cycles was run using 32 V-gene forward and 13 J-gene reverse primers. The first PCR round was done with a QIAGEN Multiplex PCR Kit, and the primer sequences were filed in Chinese patent CN105087789A. In a second PCR round, Illumina universal primers were added with the Phusion High-Fidelity PCR Kit. Sequencing of the TCR libraries was done on the Illumina HiSeq X Ten platform in paired-end mode with a 151 bp read length. The authors' analysis ran thus. Reads without multiplex PCR primers were removed using Cutadapt, read pairs were merged using PEAR, and CDR3 regions were called using MiXCR with default settings. Shannon entropy measured repertoire diversity, and clonality was calculated as one minus the Shannon entropy divided by the ln of the count of productive unique sequences. Clonotypes at a frequency of at least 0.5% were defined as dominant or high-frequency T-cell clones. TCRdb ran its own pipeline on the public reads, namely fastp trimming at Q25 and MiXCR clone calling, and kept in-frame beta chains. Each CDR3 protein appears once, grouped with its most common genes and DNA. TCRdb's processing, not the study's, gives the V and J calls here. The sample table holds several thousand distinct CDR3 sequences, of which 22% were seen once. The leading ten clones occupy roughly a sixth of the sample.

Counted from cysteine to phenylalanine, this CDR3 has 12 amino acids. The only DNA kept is the CDR3, 36 bases in frame from the first base. The CDR1 and CDR2 encoded by the germline V gene are MDHEN and SYDVKM. Trimming costs V 7 bases and J 8 bases, and their ends lie 14 bases apart. The TCR template was genomic DNA extracted from bulk tumor tissue, and 600 ng of gDNA was amplified for each sample. During surgery, several biopsies were collected from each primary tumor and placed as far from one another as possible within the tumor mass. The study cohort was described as untreated, and patients were newly diagnosed NSCLC cases undergoing curative surgery. Donors were over 13 newly diagnosed non-small cell lung cancer patients undergoing surgery with curative intent. The resected tumor masses were reviewed by two independent pathologists. Only DNA and RNA samples of high quality went on to sequencing.

The data are from a study of immune heterogeneity within non-small cell lung tumors (dated by TCRdb to the late 2010s). Context from the whole study: Histology comprised several squamous cell carcinomas, approximately nine non-squamous carcinomas and 1 tumor not otherwise specified. To look at intratumoral immune heterogeneity, the study ran whole-exome sequencing, RNA-seq and TCR beta repertoire sequencing on several spatially distinct regions taken from every NSCLC tumor. Transcriptome data were available for just about 40 loci from about a dozen patients, whereas TCR repertoire analysis spanned 57 tumor loci from roughly 14 patients. Binding of neoantigens to the HLA alleles of each patient was predicted with netMHCpan-3.0 for mutant peptides of 8 to 11 amino acids. The research as a whole found: A moderate positive correlation (R roughly 0.32), which was statistically significant, linked local T-cell repertoire clonality to local tumor mutational burden. For the most part, high-frequency TCR beta clonotypes differed from one individual patient to another. Within a patient, identical dominant CDR3B clonotypes were found to recur across loci, yet unique high-frequency clones were also harbored in different tumor locations.

Sequencing input: lung tumor tissue. This sequence originates from a man aged 55 to 69 with non-small cell lung cancer. The chain is assembled from TRBV28 and TRBJ1-2, and TRBD1 may be the D gene, going by 5 matching bases. The CDR3 protein sequence reads: CASTRGWGGYTF. The DNA is TGTGCCAGCACTAGGGGCTGGGGGGGCTACACCTTC.